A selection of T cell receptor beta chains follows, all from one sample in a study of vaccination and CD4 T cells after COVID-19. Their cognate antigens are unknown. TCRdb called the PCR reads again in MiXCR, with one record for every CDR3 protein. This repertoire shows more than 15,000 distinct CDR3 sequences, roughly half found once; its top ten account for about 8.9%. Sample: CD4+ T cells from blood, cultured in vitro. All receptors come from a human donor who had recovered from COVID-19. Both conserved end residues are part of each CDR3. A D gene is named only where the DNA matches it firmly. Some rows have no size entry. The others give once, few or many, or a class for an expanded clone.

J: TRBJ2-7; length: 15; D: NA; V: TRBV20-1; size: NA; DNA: TGCAGTGCTAGAGATCTCGAGCGGAGTTCCTACGAGCAGTACTTC; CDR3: CSARDLERSSYEQYF
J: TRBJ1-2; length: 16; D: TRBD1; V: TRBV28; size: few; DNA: TGTGCCAGCAGGGACAGGGGCTATATCCGATACTATGGCTACACCTTC; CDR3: CASRDRGYIRYYGYTF
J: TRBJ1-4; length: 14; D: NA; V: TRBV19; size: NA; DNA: TGTGCCGTCCAACCGGGACTCTACAATGAAAAACTGTTTTTT; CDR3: CAVQPGLYNEKLFF
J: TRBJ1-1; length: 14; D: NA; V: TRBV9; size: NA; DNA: TGTGCCAGCAGCGTAGTACCGGAGAACACTGAAGCTTTCTTT; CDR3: CASSVVPENTEAFF
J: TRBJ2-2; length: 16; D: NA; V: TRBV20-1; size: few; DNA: TGCAGTGCTAGAGAACCTCCAGGGTATGCGACCGGGGAGCTGTTTTTT; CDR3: CSAREPPGYATGELFF
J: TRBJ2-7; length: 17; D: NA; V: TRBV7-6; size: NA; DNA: TGTGCCAGCAGCGGAAGGACACAACGCCACGATACCTACGAGCAGTACTTC; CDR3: CASSGRTQRHDTYEQYF
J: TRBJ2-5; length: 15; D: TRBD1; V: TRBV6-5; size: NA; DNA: TGTGCCAGCAGTTACTCTGGGACAGGGAAAGAGACCCAGTACTTC; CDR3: CASSYSGTGKETQYF
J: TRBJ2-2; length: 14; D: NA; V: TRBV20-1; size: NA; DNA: TGCAGTGCTAGGGCCGCCGCGAACACCGGGGAGCTGTTTTTT; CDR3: CSARAAANTGELFF
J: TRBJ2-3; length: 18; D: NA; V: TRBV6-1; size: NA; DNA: TGTGCCAGCAACGTTCAGGGAAGTGGGAGGGGGTCCACAGATACGCAGTATTTT; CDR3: CASNVQGSGRGSTDTQYF
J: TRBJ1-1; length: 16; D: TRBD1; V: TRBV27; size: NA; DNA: TGTGCCAGCAGTCCGGGACAGGGGGGTCCGAAGACTGAAGCTTTCTTT; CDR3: CASSPGQGGPKTEAFF
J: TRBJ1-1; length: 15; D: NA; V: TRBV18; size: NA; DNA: TGTGCCAGCTCACAGCAAGGGACTTCCCTTCTTGAAGCTTTCTTT; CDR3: CASSQQGTSLLEAFF
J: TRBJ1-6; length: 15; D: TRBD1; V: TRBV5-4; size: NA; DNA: TGTGCCAGCAGCTTGGCAGGGGGCCCTAGTTCACCCCTCCACTTT; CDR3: CASSLAGGPSSPLHF
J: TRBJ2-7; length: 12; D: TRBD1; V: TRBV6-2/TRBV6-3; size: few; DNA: TGTGCCAGCAGCCGCACAGGGGACGAGCAGTACTTC; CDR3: CASSRTGDEQYF
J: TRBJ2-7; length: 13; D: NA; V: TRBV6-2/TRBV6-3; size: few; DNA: TGTGCCAGCAGTTCCCAGGCCGGTATCGAGCAGTACTTC; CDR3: CASSSQAGIEQYF
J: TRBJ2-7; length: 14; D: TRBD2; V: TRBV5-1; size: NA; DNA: TGCGCCAGCAGCTACACTAGCGGAGGGTACGAGCAGTACTTC; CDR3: CASSYTSGGYEQYF
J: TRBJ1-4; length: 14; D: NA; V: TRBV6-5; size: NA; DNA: TGTGCCAGCAGTTACTCGGTCTCAGCTGAAAAACTGTTTTTT; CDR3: CASSYSVSAEKLFF
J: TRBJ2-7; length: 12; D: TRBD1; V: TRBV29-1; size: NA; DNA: TGCAGCGTTGATACGGACAGGGGTGAGCAGTACTTC; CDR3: CSVDTDRGEQYF
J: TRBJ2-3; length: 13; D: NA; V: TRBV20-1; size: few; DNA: TGCAGTGCTAGAGATGTTCTTACAGATACGCAGTATTTT; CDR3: CSARDVLTDTQYF
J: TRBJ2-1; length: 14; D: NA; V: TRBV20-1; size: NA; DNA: TGCAGTGCTAGAGCTCCGCGAGGGTCCGATGAGCAGTTCTTC; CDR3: CSARAPRGSDEQFF
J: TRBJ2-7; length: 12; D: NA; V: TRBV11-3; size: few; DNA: TGTGCCAGCAGTCTGTACCGACAGGAGCAGTACTTC; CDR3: CASSLYRQEQYF
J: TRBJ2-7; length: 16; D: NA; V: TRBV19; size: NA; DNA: TGTGCCAGTAGCGACCATGGGACGGTTAGCTCCTACGAGCAGTACTTC; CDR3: CASSDHGTVSSYEQYF
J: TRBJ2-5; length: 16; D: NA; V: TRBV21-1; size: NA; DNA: TGTGCCAGCAGCAAAGGGGAGACAGCCAACCAAGAGACCCAGTACTTC; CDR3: CASSKGETANQETQYF
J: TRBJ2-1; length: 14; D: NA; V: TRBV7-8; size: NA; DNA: TGTGCCAGCAGCTTAGAATCAAGGTACAATGAGCAGTTCTTC; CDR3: CASSLESRYNEQFF
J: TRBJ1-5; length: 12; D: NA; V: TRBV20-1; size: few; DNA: TGCAGTGCCTCCCACGGAAAGCAGCCCCAGCATTTT; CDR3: CSASHGKQPQHF
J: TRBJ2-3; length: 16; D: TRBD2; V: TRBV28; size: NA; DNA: TGTGCCAGCAGTTCCACAACTAGCGGGGGCACAGATACGCAGTATTTT; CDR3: CASSSTTSGGTDTQYF
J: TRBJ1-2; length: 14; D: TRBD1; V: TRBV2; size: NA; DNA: TGTGCCAGCAGTGAAGCGTCGACAGGGTTTGGCTACACCTTC; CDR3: CASSEASTGFGYTF
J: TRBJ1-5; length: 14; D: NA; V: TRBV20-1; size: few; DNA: TGCAGTGCTAGCCCAGGGAAGGGCAATCAGCCCCAGCATTTT; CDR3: CSASPGKGNQPQHF
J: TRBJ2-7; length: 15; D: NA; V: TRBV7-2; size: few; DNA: TGTGCCAGCAGCCTTCAGGGCTCTCGGAGCTACGAGCAGTACTTC; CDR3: CASSLQGSRSYEQYF
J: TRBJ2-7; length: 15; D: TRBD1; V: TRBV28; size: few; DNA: TGTGCCAGCAGTAGTCCGGGACAGGGAGACTACGAGCAGTACTTC; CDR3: CASSSPGQGDYEQYF
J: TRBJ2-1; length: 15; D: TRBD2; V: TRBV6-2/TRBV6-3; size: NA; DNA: TGTGCCAGCAGTTACGGGACTAGGCAGGCGGGTGAGCAGTTCTTC; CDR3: CASSYGTRQAGEQFF
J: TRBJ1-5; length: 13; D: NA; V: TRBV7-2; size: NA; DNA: TGTGCCAGCAGCTTAGTAGTAGGTGTTCTCATACATTTT; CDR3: CASSLVVGVLIHF
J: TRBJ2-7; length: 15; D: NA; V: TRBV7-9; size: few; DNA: TGTGCCAGCAGCTTAGATTGGGGAACCTCCTACGAGCAGTACTTC; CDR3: CASSLDWGTSYEQYF
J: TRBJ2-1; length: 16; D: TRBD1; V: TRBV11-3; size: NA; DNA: TGTGCCAGCAGTCAGAGGGGGACAGGGGGTTATGGGGAGCAGTTCTTC; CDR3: CASSQRGTGGYGEQFF
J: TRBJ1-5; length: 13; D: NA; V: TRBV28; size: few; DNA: TGTGCCAGCAGTTTAGCAGGGGTCCAGCCCCAGCATTTT; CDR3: CASSLAGVQPQHF
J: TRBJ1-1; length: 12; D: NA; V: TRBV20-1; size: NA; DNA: TGCAGTGCTAGAGATCGGCTGACTGAAGCTTTCTTT; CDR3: CSARDRLTEAFF
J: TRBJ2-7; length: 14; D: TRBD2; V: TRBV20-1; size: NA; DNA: TGCAGTGCTAGAACTAGCGGGAGAGGCTACGAGCAGTACTTC; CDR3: CSARTSGRGYEQYF
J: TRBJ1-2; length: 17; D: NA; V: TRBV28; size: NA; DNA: TGTGCCAGCAGTTTATTAGCAGGCCGGGCAGCTAACTATGGCTACACCTTC; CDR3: CASSLLAGRAANYGYTF
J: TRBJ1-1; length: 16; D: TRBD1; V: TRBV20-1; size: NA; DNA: TGCAGTGCCTTAAAAGGGACAGGGGTGACGAACACTGAAGCTTTCTTT; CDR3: CSALKGTGVTNTEAFF
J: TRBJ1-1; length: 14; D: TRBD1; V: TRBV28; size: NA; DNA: TGTGCCAGCAGTTCAGGGGGGGCCAACACTGAAGCTTTCTTT; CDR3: CASSSGGANTEAFF
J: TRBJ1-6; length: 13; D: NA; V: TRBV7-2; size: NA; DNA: TGTGCCAGCAGCTTAGTTTCCCGGGACGTTCTCCACTTT; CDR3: CASSLVSRDVLHF
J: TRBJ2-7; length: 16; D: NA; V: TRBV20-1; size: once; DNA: TGCAGTGCTAGAGATCCCCAGCGGAGTGGCCTATACGAGCAGTACTTC; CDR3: CSARDPQRSGLYEQYF
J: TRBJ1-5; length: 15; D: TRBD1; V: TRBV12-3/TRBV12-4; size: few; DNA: TGTGCCAGCAGCCTCCGGACAGGGGGCGGGCAGCCCCAGCATTTT; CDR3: CASSLRTGGGQPQHF
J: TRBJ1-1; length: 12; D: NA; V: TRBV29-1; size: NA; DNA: TGCAGCCATACGTATGGGGTCCCTGAAGCTTTCTTT; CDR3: CSHTYGVPEAFF
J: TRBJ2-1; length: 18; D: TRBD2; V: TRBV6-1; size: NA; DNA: TGTGCCAGCAGAAGACTAGCGGGAACCATTAGCTCCTACAATGAGCAGTTCTTC; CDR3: CASRRLAGTISSYNEQFF
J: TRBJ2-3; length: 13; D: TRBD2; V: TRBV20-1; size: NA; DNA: TGCAGTGCCCTGACTAGCTTAACAGATACGCAGTATTTT; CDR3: CSALTSLTDTQYF
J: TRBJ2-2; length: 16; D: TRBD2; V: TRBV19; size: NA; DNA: TGTGCCAGTAGTATACTCCTAGCGGGTGCCACCGGGGAGCTGTTTTTT; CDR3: CASSILLAGATGELFF
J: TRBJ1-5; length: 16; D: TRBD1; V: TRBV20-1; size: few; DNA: TGCAGTGCTTCTATCCCAGGGGGCGAGCGCAATCAGCCCCAGCATTTT; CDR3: CSASIPGGERNQPQHF
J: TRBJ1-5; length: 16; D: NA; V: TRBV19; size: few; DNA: TGTGCCAGTAGTCCTATCCCGGGTGGGAACGGCCAGCCCCAGCATTTT; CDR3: CASSPIPGGNGQPQHF
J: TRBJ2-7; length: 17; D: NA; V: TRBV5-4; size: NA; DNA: TGTGCCAGCAGCTTGCCAAATCGCGGGGGCCCTACCTACGAGCAGTACTTC; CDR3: CASSLPNRGGPTYEQYF
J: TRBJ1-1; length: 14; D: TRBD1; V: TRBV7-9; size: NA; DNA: TGTGCCAGCAGCTTAAGGACCCAGGGGGCCCGGGCTTTCTTT; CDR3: CASSLRTQGARAFF
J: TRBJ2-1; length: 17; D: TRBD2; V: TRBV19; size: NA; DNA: TGTGCCAGTAGTATTGGGACTAGCGGGAGGGCTCGCGATGAGCAGTTCTTC; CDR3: CASSIGTSGRARDEQFF
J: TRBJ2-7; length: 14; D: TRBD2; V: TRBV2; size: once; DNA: TGTGCCGGACGGACTAGCGGGGGGACCTACGAGCAGTACTTC; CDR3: CAGRTSGGTYEQYF
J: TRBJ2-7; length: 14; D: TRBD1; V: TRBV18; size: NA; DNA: TGTGCCAGCTCACCTGACAGGGTCTCCTACGAGCAGTACTTC; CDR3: CASSPDRVSYEQYF
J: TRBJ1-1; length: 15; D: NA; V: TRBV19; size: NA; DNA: TGTGCCAGTAGTATAGTTCCAGGGATGAACACTGAAGCTTTCTTT; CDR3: CASSIVPGMNTEAFF
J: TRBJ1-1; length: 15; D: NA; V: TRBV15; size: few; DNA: TGTGCCACCAGCAGAGTGGGGGTTGGGAACACTGAAGCTTTCTTT; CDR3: CATSRVGVGNTEAFF
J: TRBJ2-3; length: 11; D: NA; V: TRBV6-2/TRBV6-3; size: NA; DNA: TGTGCCAGCAGATCCCAAGATACGCAGTATTTT; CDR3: CASRSQDTQYF